What follows describes a single T cell receptor beta chain. The entry originates in a study of shared T cell receptors in the human thymus. Trimming took 1 base from V and 5 from J, leaving 14 bases between them. The CDR3 has 15 residues. The germline gives CDR1 SGHTA, CDR2 FQGTGA. Clones were read by immunoSEQ multiplex PCR, and TCRdb kept only the in-frame ones, dropping some. This table holds approximately 490,000 clones, around 78% found once. These sequences were also reported in another study, on human thymus T cells. This second study says: Serving as donors were healthy Finnish infants, each of whom was having open corrective surgery for congenital heart defects. Resections were taken during corrective heart surgery, and the thymus tissue came from these. In thymic and blood repertoires alike, V and J usage looked biased. Highly overlapping thymic repertoires in unrelated individuals were reported by related research.

This clonotype was obtained from a boy in the first two years of life with a congenital heart defect. The genes are TRBV7-3 and TRBJ1-1; TRBD1 might be the D (6 bases). The sample consisted of thymocytes. The CDR3 region is CASSLRGPERTEAFF. CDR3 nucleotides: TGTGCCAGCAGCTTAAGGGGGCCGGAGAGGACTGAAGCTTTCTTT.